This TCR beta chain was observed in a study of cytomegalovirus exposure and HLA in healthy donors. A remark on this clone: Its antigen remains unknown.

The approximately 120-subject validation cohort, separate from the approximately 670-subject first cohort, included the donors. Here immunoSEQ multiplex PCR was the method, and the copy in TCRdb shows in-frame clones only, minus some. The sample yields roughly 130,000 clones, approximately 90% seen once. Study findings and constraints: Some TCR beta chains (roughly 160 of them) were listed as cytomegalovirus-associated.

This CDR3 is built from 14 residues. V shed 7 bases and J 4 bases; nucleotides not matched to a gene: 3. Germline V CDR1 and CDR2: MNHNS, SASEGT. This TCR was recovered from a woman between 25 and 40 years old in good health and CMV-seropositive. Material: PBMCs. This rearrangement joins TRBV6-1 to TRBJ2-3, with TRBD2 matching 12 bases. The CDR3 region is CASKGLAGSDTQYF. The CDR3 region has the DNA TGTGCCAGCAAAGGACTAGCGGGATCAGATACGCAGTATTTT.